Listed below are T cell receptor beta chains from one sample, sequenced in a study of CD8+ T cells in alopecia areata. Here immunoSEQ multiplex PCR was the method, and the copy in TCRdb shows in-frame clones only, minus some. The sample has roughly 170,000 clones, around 50% seen once; the top ten hold 10% to 15%. The sample here was CD8+ T cells sorted from blood, taken at week 24, from a patient treated with tofacitinib. The origin of the receptors is a human donor with alopecia areata. Each CDR3 is given with its conserved first and last residue. Size tells how often a clone was seen (once, few, many) or the class of an expanded clone, and some rows leave it out.

j_call v_call clone_size cdr3_aa
TRBJ1-1 TRBV30 NA CAEQTGVNTEAFF
TRBJ1-4 TRBV30 few CALDAGPGSGKLFF
TRBJ2-5 TRBV4-1 NA CASSQEGRGRRETQYF
TRBJ2-3 TRBV6-5 once CASKKSQGSDTQYF
TRBJ2-3 TRBV9 NA CASRSSGGGTDTQYF
TRBJ1-1 TRBV15 NA CATSTAEGRPTEAFF
TRBJ2-3 TRBV4-1 NA CASSGRDRGGADTQYF
TRBJ1-1 TRBV6-1 NA CASSGPLWGKEWMNTEAFF
TRBJ1-1 TRBV29-1 NA CSVSGTSEAFF
TRBJ2-7 TRBV5-4 NA CASSGLYDYEQYF
TRBJ2-2 TRBV7-9 NA CASSVRTGELFF
TRBJ1-1 TRBV6-6 few CASSYVENTEAFF
TRBJ2-7 TRBV7-9 NA CATGERNRPYEQYF
TRBJ2-1 TRBV27 NA CASSGLAGVEFF
TRBJ2-7 TRBV29-1 NA CSVEPPTEQYF
TRBJ1-2 TRBV2 few CASSDNRGGYTF
TRBJ2-1 TRBV27 NA CASSYNRADEQFF
TRBJ1-4 TRBV5-1 NA CASSSLGGANEKLFF
TRBJ1-6 TRBV15 NA CATSLRAGRPLHF
TRBJ2-5 TRBV6-5 few CASSPTGGLQETQYF